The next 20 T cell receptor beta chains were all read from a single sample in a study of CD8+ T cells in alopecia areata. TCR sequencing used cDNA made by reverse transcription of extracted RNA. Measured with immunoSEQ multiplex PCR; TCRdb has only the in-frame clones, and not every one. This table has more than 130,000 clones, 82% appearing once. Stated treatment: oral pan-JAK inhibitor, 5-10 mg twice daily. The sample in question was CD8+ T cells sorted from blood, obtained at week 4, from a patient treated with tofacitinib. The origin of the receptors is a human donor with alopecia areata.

The CDR3 DNA reads TGTGCCAGCAGCGTATTGGTTGGAGGTCAAGACGCCTACGAGCAGTACTTC. It yields the protein CASSVLVGGQDAYEQYF. The chain has TRBV9 and TRBJ2-7, with D possibly matching TRBD2 (5 bases). V dropped 1 base and J dropped 2 bases, with 19 bases sitting between them. CDR1 is SGDLS, CDR2 YYNGEE, per germline. CDR3 length equals 17 residues.

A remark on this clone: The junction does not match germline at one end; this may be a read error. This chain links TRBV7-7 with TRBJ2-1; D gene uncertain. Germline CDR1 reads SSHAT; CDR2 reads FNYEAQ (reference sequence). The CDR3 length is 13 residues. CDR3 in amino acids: CASSLEVYNEQFF. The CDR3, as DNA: TGTGCTAGCAGCTTAGAGGTTTACAATGAGCAGTTCTTC. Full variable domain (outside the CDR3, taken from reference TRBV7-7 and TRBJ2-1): GAGVSQSPRYKVTKRGQDVTLRCDPISSHATLYWYQQALGQGPEFLTYFNYEAQPDKSGLPSDRFSAERPEGSISTLTIQRTEQRDSAMYRCASSLEVYNEQFFGPGTRLTVL.

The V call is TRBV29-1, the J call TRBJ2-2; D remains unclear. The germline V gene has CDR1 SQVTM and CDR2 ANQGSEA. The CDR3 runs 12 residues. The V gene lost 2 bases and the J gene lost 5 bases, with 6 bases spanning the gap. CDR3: CSVESGTGELFF. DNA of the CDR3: TGCAGCGTTGAATCCGGGACCGGGGAGCTGTTTTTT.

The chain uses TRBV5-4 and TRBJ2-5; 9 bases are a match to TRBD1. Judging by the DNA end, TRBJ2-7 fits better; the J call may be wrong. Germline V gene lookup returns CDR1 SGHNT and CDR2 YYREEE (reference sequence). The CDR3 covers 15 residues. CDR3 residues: CASSQQTGGTYEQYF. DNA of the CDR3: TGTGCCAGCAGCCAGCAGACAGGGGGGACCTACGAGCAGTACTTC.

The CDR3 sequence: CASSPEEVQPQHF. The CDR3 DNA sequence: TGTGCCAGCAGCCCCGAAGAGGTACAGCCCCAGCATTTT. The chain carries TRBV7-9 and TRBJ1-5; no clear D. CDR3 length equals 13 residues. The V and J ends lost 5 bases and 7 bases respectively, with 12 bases between them. Germline-derived CDR1 and CDR2 are SEHNR and FQNEAQ (reference sequence).

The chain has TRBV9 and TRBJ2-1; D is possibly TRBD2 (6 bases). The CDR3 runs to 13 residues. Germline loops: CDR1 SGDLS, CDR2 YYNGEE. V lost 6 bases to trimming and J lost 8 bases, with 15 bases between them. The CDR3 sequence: CASNRGGADEQFF. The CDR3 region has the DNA TGTGCCAGCAACCGTGGCGGGGCGGATGAGCAGTTCTTC.

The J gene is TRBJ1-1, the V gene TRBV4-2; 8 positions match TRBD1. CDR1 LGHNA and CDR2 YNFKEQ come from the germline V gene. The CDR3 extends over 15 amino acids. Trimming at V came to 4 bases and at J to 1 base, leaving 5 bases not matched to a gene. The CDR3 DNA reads TGTGCCAGCAGCCCGGGACAGGAGCCGAACACTGAAGCTTTCTTT. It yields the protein CASSPGQEPNTEAFF.

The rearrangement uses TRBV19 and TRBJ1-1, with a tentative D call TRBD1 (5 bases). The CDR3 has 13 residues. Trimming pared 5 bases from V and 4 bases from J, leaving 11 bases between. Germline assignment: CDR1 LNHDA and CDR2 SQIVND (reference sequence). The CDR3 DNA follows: TGTGCCAGTAGTGCGACAGCTTTCACTGAAGCTTTCTTT. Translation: CASSATAFTEAFF.

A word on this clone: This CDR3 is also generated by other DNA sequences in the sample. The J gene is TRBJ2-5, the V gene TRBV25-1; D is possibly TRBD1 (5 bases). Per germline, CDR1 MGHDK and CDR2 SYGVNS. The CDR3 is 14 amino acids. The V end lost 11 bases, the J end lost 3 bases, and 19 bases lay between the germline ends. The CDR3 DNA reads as TGTGCCTCCGCCCCGATGAGACAGAAAGAGACCCAGTACTTC. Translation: CASAPMRQKETQYF.

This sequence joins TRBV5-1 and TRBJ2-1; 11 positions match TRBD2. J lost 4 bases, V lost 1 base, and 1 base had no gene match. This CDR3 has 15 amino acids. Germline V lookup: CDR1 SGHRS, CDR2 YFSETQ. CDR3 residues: CASSLTSGGYNEQFF. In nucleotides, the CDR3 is TGCGCCAGCAGCTTGACTAGCGGGGGATACAATGAGCAGTTCTTC.

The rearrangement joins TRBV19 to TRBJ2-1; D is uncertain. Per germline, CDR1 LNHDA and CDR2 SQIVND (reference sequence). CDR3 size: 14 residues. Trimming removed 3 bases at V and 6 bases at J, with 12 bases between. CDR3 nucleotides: TGTGCCAGTAGTATTCTTACGCCAGGCAATGAGCAGTTCTTC. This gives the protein CASSILTPGNEQFF.

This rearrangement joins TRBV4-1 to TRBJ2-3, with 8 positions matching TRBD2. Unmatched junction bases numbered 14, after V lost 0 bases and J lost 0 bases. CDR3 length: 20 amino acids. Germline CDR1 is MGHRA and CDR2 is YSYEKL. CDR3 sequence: CASSQDRTPGGGSSTDTQYF. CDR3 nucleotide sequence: TGCGCCAGCAGCCAAGATCGGACCCCCGGGGGGGGCTCTAGCACAGATACGCAGTATTTT.

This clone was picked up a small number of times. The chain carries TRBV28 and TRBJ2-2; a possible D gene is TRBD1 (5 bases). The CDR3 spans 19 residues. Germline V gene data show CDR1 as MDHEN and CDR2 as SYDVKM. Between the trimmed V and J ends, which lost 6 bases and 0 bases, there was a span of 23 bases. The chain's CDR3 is CASRTPDISSGPNTGELFF. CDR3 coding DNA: TGTGCCAGCAGGACCCCCGACATCTCCTCAGGGCCGAACACCGGGGAGCTGTTTTTT.

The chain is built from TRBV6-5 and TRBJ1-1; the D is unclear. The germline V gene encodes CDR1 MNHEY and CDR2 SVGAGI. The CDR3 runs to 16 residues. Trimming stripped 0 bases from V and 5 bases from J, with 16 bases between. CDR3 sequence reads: CASSYSSREYGTEAFF. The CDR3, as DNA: TGTGCCAGCAGTTACTCGTCCCGGGAGTACGGGACTGAAGCTTTCTTT.

The CDR3 loop is CASSFEQGMSYEQYF. CDR3 DNA sequence: TGCGCCAGCAGCTTCGAGCAGGGGATGTCCTACGAGCAGTACTTC. V usage is TRBV5-1 and J usage is TRBJ2-7, with TRBD1 as a possible D gene (6 bases). V lost 2 bases and J lost 1, with 13 bases in between. The germline gives CDR1 SGHRS, CDR2 YFSETQ. This CDR3 contains 15 residues.

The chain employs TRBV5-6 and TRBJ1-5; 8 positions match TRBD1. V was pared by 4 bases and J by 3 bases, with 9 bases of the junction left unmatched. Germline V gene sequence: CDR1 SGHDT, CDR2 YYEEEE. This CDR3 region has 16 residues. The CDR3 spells CASSDGGRGPNQPQHF. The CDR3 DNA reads TGTGCCAGCAGCGACGGGGGCAGGGGGCCCAATCAGCCCCAGCATTTT.

The CDR3 here is CASSGHNTGELFF. Written as DNA, the CDR3 is TGTGCCAGCAGCGGACATAACACCGGGGAGCTGTTTTTT. The chain uses TRBV9 and TRBJ2-2; D is uncertain. The CDR3 spans 13 residues. Germline lookup yields CDR1 SGDLS and CDR2 YYNGEE. The germline V and J ends were trimmed by 3 bases and 2 bases, with 5 bases remaining between them.

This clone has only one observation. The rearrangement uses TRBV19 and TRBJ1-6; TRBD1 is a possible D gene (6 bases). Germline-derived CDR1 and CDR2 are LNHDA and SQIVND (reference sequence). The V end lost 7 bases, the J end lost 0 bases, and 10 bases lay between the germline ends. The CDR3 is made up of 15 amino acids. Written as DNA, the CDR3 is TGTGCCAGTACCAAGGACAGCTCCTATAATTCACCCCTCCACTTT. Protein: CASTKDSSYNSPLHF. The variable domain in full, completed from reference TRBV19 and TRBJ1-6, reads DGGITQSPKYLFRKEGQNVTLSCEQNLNHDAMYWYRQDPGQGLRLIYYSQIVNDFQKGDIAEGYSVSREKKESFPLTVTSAQKNPTAFYLCASTKDSSYNSPLHFGNGTRLTVT.

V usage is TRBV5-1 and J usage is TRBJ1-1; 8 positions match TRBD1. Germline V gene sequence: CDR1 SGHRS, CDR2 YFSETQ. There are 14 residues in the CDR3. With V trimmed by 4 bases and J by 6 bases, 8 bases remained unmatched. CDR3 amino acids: CASSQVDRASEAFF. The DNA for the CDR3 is TGCGCCAGCAGCCAGGTGGACAGGGCCTCTGAAGCTTTCTTT.

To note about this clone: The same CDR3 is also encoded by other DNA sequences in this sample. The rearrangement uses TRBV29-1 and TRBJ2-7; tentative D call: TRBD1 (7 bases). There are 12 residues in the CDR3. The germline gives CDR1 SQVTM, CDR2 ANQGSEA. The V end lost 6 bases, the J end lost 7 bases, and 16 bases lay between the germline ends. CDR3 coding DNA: TGCAGCGTACCTCGGACAGGAGGGGAGCAGTACTTC. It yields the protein CSVPRTGGEQYF.